The present entry profiles one T cell receptor (beta chain) with its context. Antigen specificity is unknown. V was clipped by 6 bases and J by 6 bases; unmatched bases: 7. Germline loops: CDR1 MNHEY, CDR2 SVGEGT. The CDR3 length is 13 residues. These data come from a study of T-cell memory formation after mild COVID-19. Turning to the study itself: Clustering of TCRs was largely donor specific.

TCRdb independently ran MiXCR on the 5' RACE reads; one entry per CDR3 protein. The table records roughly 350,000 distinct CDR3 sequences, roughly an eighth of them present only once. Study-wide results and limits: Second-wave clones with a day 37 peak had unconfirmed SARS-CoV-2 specificity. Some responding clones appeared in pre-infection memory, suggesting cross-reactive memory joined.

Sequencing input: PBMCs or a T cell subset sorted from them (not recorded which). The V call is TRBV6-2 or TRBV6-3, the J call TRBJ1-1, with 7 bases matching TRBD1. The sequence was obtained from a man younger than 35 who had mild COVID-19 (a few samples of this study predate the infection). Cell type and time point are not known. This CDR3 is CASRLLTGAEAFF. The DNA for the CDR3 is TGTGCCAGCAGACTACTTACAGGGGCTGAAGCTTTCTTT.